A single sample is the source of the 12 T cell receptor beta chains below, sequenced in a study of vaccination and CD4 T cells after COVID-19. The Oncomine TCR Beta short-read assay was what sequenced the DNA obtained from cultured CD4+ T cells. TCRdb recomputed calls from the PCR reads with MiXCR, one row per CDR3 protein. The sample has roughly 10,000 distinct CDR3 sequences; approximately 30% are singletons. The antigens of these receptors remain unknown. Treatment indicated: roughly ten-day PBMC culture with coronavirus spike peptide pools or control peptides (ViraFEST assay). Sequences were derived from CD4+ T cells from blood, cultured in vitro, sampled after SARS-CoV-2 vaccination. Receptor source: a human donor who had recovered from COVID-19.

The chain couples TRBV7-2 to TRBJ2-3; 7 nucleotides align to TRBD2. With 3 bases clipped from V and 3 bases from J, the junction kept 3 bases outside the gene matches. Germline loops: CDR1 SGHTA, CDR2 FQGNSA. The length of the CDR3 is 14 residues. The CDR3 DNA sequence: TGTGCCAGCAGCTTGGGAGGGTTGACAGATACGCAGTATTTT. Its protein is CASSLGGLTDTQYF.

The rearrangement joins TRBV7-2 to TRBJ2-1; D tentatively reads TRBD1 or TRBD2 (5 bases each). The CDR3 spans 12 residues. Germline CDR1 is SGHTA and CDR2 is FQGNSA. Trimming removed 4 bases from V and 11 bases from J, with 12 bases in between. This CDR3 is CASSSPPGQQFF. In DNA, the CDR3 is TGTGCCAGCAGCTCTCCACCGGGACAGCAGTTCTTC.

The chain carries TRBV20-1 and TRBJ1-2; the match to TRBD1 covers 9 bases. The CDR3 totals 15 residues. Trimming cost V 0 bases and J 8 bases; bases outside gene matches: 10. Germline CDR1 is DFQATT and CDR2 is SNEGSKA (reference sequence). CDR3 bases: TGCAGTGCTAGAGAGGGGACAGGGCATTTCGGGGGCTACACCTTC. Residues: CSAREGTGHFGGYTF.

The chain combines TRBV30 with TRBJ1-6; TRBD1 matches 7 bases. V lost 5 bases to trimming and J lost 6 bases; unmatched junction nucleotides: 7. This CDR3 is 14 amino acids long. Germline V gene data show CDR1 as GTSNPN and CDR2 as SVGIG (reference sequence). The CDR3 nucleotides read TGTGCCTGGCATCCGGGACAGAGTAATTCACCCCTCCACTTT. Amino acid sequence: CAWHPGQSNSPLHF.

J is TRBJ2-7 and V is TRBV6-1; tentative D call: TRBD1 (6 bases). The CDR3 is made up of 13 amino acids. Germline V gene lookup returns CDR1 MNHNS and CDR2 SASEGT. Trimming cost V 7 bases and J 3 bases, with 13 bases left between them. CDR3 residues: CASKGEQIYEQYF. The CDR3 nucleotides are TGTGCCAGCAAGGGGGAGCAAATCTACGAGCAGTACTTC.

This clonotype was observed a few times. This chain connects TRBV20-1 to TRBJ2-7; 7 nucleotides agree with TRBD1. The V gene's germline CDR1 is DFQATT and CDR2 SNEGSKA (reference sequence). Trimming cost V 6 bases and J 1 base; bases outside gene matches: 12. CDR3 size: 15 residues. The CDR3 region is CSATRPGQSSYEQYF. CDR3 sequence (DNA): TGCAGTGCGACCAGACCGGGACAGTCTTCCTACGAGCAGTACTTC.

This clonotype was found a few times. The V call is TRBV6-5, the J call TRBJ2-5; TRBD1 or TRBD2 may be the D gene (6 bases each). CDR1 MNHEY and CDR2 SVGAGI come from the germline V gene. V lost 4 bases and J lost 4, with 10 bases in between. This CDR3 comprises 13 residues. CDR3 amino acids: CASSWGAGETQYF. CDR3 DNA sequence: TGTGCCAGCAGTTGGGGGGCGGGAGAGACCCAGTACTTC.

This clonotype was seen a few times. The chain uses TRBV7-6 and TRBJ2-6, with a tentative D call TRBD1 (5 bases). The CDR3 runs to 20 residues. Trimming removed 4 bases from V and 2 bases from J, with 24 bases in between. The germline gives CDR1 SGHVS, CDR2 FNYEAQ. The CDR3 loop reads CASSSPLRRAQMAGANVLTF. CDR3 in DNA: TGTGCCAGCAGCTCCCCACTTCGCAGGGCCCAAATGGCTGGGGCCAACGTCCTGACTTTC.

The chain has TRBV11-2 and TRBJ2-7, with TRBD2 as a possible D gene (6 bases). This CDR3 contains 14 residues. CDR1 SGHAT and CDR2 FQNNGV come from the germline V gene. Trimming left V 5 bases short and J 4 bases short, with 15 bases between. The CDR3: CASSLGTLKYEQYF. CDR3 DNA sequence: TGTGCCAGCAGCCTAGGGACTCTCAAATACGAGCAGTACTTC.

This clonotype was detected only a few times. V and J are TRBV6-1 and TRBJ1-1; TRBD1 might be the D (6 bases). Per the germline V gene, CDR1 is MNHNS and CDR2 is SASEGT. Trimming shortened V by 6 bases and J by 6 bases, and 11 bases separated the two germline ends. This CDR3 has 12 residues. CDR3 nucleotides: TGTGCCAGCAGCCGGGGGCCTGCTGAAGCTTTCTTT. Translation gives CASSRGPAEAFF.

The chain carries TRBV6-2 or TRBV6-3 and TRBJ2-1, with TRBD1 identical over 8 bases. The CDR3 spans 12 residues. After removal of 4 bases from V and 12 bases from J, the junction contained 5 bases not matched to a gene. The germline gives CDR1 MNHEY, CDR2 SVGEGT. CDR3 loop: CASSLDRGGQFF. The CDR3 region has the DNA TGTGCCAGCAGTTTAGACAGGGGCGGGCAGTTCTTC.

This clonotype was seen only a few times. J is TRBJ2-7 and V is TRBV9; 8 nucleotides match TRBD2. Per the germline V gene, CDR1 is SGDLS and CDR2 is YYNGEE. The ends lost 0 bases at V and 4 bases at J; junction bases unmatched: 3. This CDR3 comprises 14 residues. CDR3 loop: CASSVAGRGYEQYF. The CDR3 bases are TGTGCCAGCAGCGTAGCCGGGAGGGGGTACGAGCAGTACTTC.